Listed below are T cell receptor beta chains from one sample, sequenced in a study of blood T cell repertoires in COVID-19. Data came from immunoSEQ multiplex PCR; TCRdb stores just in-frame clones and leaves some out. The sample lists roughly 100,000 clones, about four fifths occurring once. Sequenced sample: peripheral blood. The receptors were gathered from a man older than 75 with acute or convalescent COVID-19. The CDR3 runs from the conserved cysteine through the conserved F or W. A D gene is named only where the DNA matches it firmly. A row's size may be missing; if present it is once, few, many or a size class.

V gene: TRBV29-1; D gene: TRBD1; CDR3 length: 12; J gene: TRBJ2-7; clone size: .; CDR3 DNA: TGCAGCACGGACAGGGGGTTCGACGAGCAGTACTTC; CDR3 protein: CSTDRGFDEQYF
V gene: TRBV6-6; D gene: .; CDR3 length: 12; J gene: TRBJ2-2; clone size: .; CDR3 DNA: TGTGCCAGCAGCCCAGGGATTTCCCAGCTGTTTTTT; CDR3 protein: CASSPGISQLFF
V gene: TRBV28; D gene: TRBD2; CDR3 length: 16; J gene: TRBJ2-7; clone size: .; CDR3 DNA: TGTGCCAGCAGTTTACCCCTAGCGGGAGGCCAATACGAGCAGTACTTC; CDR3 protein: CASSLPLAGGQYEQYF
V gene: TRBV7-9; D gene: .; CDR3 length: 14; J gene: TRBJ2-2; clone size: .; CDR3 DNA: TGTGCCAGCAGCTTTGGACTGAACACCGGGGAGCTGTTTTTT; CDR3 protein: CASSFGLNTGELFF
V gene: TRBV18; D gene: TRBD1; CDR3 length: 13; J gene: TRBJ1-2; clone size: .; CDR3 DNA: TGTGCCAGCTCACCGGACAGGGGATCAGGCTACACCTTC; CDR3 protein: CASSPDRGSGYTF
V gene: TRBV5-4; D gene: TRBD1; CDR3 length: 14; J gene: TRBJ1-2; clone size: .; CDR3 DNA: TGTGCCAGCAGCTCAGGACAGGATAACTATGGCTACACCTTC; CDR3 protein: CASSSGQDNYGYTF
V gene: TRBV10-3; D gene: .; CDR3 length: 12; J gene: TRBJ2-7; clone size: .; CDR3 DNA: TGTGCCATCAGTGTGCTAGGCTACGAGCAGTACTTC; CDR3 protein: CAISVLGYEQYF
V gene: TRBV29-1; D gene: TRBD2; CDR3 length: 16; J gene: TRBJ2-1; clone size: once; CDR3 DNA: TGCAGCGTCCCTTTACTAGCGGGAGGGCCTATGAATGAGCAGTTCTTC; CDR3 protein: CSVPLLAGGPMNEQFF
V gene: TRBV5-1; D gene: .; CDR3 length: 16; J gene: TRBJ2-1; clone size: .; CDR3 DNA: TGCGCCAGCAGCCCCCCGGCGGGAATGTCCTACAATGAGCAGTTCTTC; CDR3 protein: CASSPPAGMSYNEQFF
V gene: TRBV4-2; D gene: .; CDR3 length: 15; J gene: TRBJ1-3; clone size: .; CDR3 DNA: TGTGCCAGCAGCCATCAAATGAGCTCTGGAAACACCATATATTTT; CDR3 protein: CASSHQMSSGNTIYF
V gene: TRBV12-3/TRBV12-4; D gene: .; CDR3 length: 13; J gene: TRBJ1-2; clone size: once; CDR3 DNA: TGTGCCACCTCAAACAGGCGACCCTATGGCTACACCTTC; CDR3 protein: CATSNRRPYGYTF
V gene: TRBV9; D gene: TRBD2; CDR3 length: 15; J gene: TRBJ2-7; clone size: .; CDR3 DNA: TGTGCCAGCAGCGAGGGGGGGACTAGCGGCTACGAGCAGTACTTC; CDR3 protein: CASSEGGTSGYEQYF
V gene: TRBV5-1; D gene: TRBD1; CDR3 length: 14; J gene: TRBJ2-5; clone size: .; CDR3 DNA: TGCGCCAGCAGCCGGGACAGGGGGCTAGAGACCCAGTACTTC; CDR3 protein: CASSRDRGLETQYF
V gene: TRBV7-3; D gene: .; CDR3 length: 14; J gene: TRBJ1-3; clone size: .; CDR3 DNA: TGTGCCAGCAGCCCCGACAGCTCTGGAAACACCATATATTTT; CDR3 protein: CASSPDSSGNTIYF
V gene: TRBV27; D gene: TRBD1; CDR3 length: 15; J gene: TRBJ2-7; clone size: .; CDR3 DNA: TGTGCCAGCAAAACACGGACAGGGGTCACCTACGAGCAGTACTTC; CDR3 protein: CASKTRTGVTYEQYF
V gene: TRBV5-5; D gene: TRBD2; CDR3 length: 15; J gene: TRBJ2-1; clone size: .; CDR3 DNA: TGTGCCAGCAGCCCCCTAGCGGCCTCCTACAATGAGCAGTTCTTC; CDR3 protein: CASSPLAASYNEQFF
V gene: TRBV7-6; D gene: TRBD2; CDR3 length: 16; J gene: TRBJ2-1; clone size: .; CDR3 DNA: TGTGCCAGCAGCCTAAGACTAGCGTCGACCCTCAATGAGCAGTTCTTC; CDR3 protein: CASSLRLASTLNEQFF
V gene: TRBV11-1; D gene: TRBD1; CDR3 length: 15; J gene: TRBJ1-6; clone size: .; CDR3 DNA: TGTGCCAGCCGTCTTGACAGGGGAAATAATTCACCCCTCCACTTT; CDR3 protein: CASRLDRGNNSPLHF
V gene: TRBV19; D gene: TRBD1; CDR3 length: 13; J gene: TRBJ1-5; clone size: .; CDR3 DNA: TGTGCCAGTAGTCGACAGGGGGATCAGCCCCAGCATTTT; CDR3 protein: CASSRQGDQPQHF
V gene: TRBV10-3; D gene: TRBD2; CDR3 length: 16; J gene: TRBJ2-4; clone size: few; CDR3 DNA: TGTGCCATCAGTGAGTCGGGCGCGGGGGTGGGAAACATTCAGTACTTC; CDR3 protein: CAISESGAGVGNIQYF
V gene: TRBV19; D gene: .; CDR3 length: 15; J gene: TRBJ2-3; clone size: .; CDR3 DNA: TGTGCCAGTAGCACCAGGGGAATTAGGACAGATACGCAGTATTTT; CDR3 protein: CASSTRGIRTDTQYF
V gene: TRBV5-5; D gene: .; CDR3 length: 17; J gene: TRBJ1-2; clone size: .; CDR3 DNA: TGTGCCAGCAAGATCTCCGGGACTGCCCAAGTTGACTATGGCTACACCTTC; CDR3 protein: CASKISGTAQVDYGYTF
V gene: TRBV10-2; D gene: TRBD1; CDR3 length: 14; J gene: TRBJ1-1; clone size: few; CDR3 DNA: TGCGCCAGCACCGAGGACAGGGACTACTTTGAAGCTTTCTTT; CDR3 protein: CASTEDRDYFEAFF
V gene: TRBV5-4; D gene: TRBD2; CDR3 length: 16; J gene: TRBJ2-7; clone size: .; CDR3 DNA: TGTGCCAGCAGCGTCCCGGGACTAGCGGGAGGCGACGAGCAGTACTTC; CDR3 protein: CASSVPGLAGGDEQYF
V gene: TRBV7-9; D gene: TRBD1; CDR3 length: 14; J gene: TRBJ1-2; clone size: few; CDR3 DNA: TGTGCCAGCAGCCCACGGGAGGGGGCGAGTGGCTACACCTTC; CDR3 protein: CASSPREGASGYTF
V gene: TRBV28; D gene: .; CDR3 length: 14; J gene: TRBJ1-1; clone size: .; CDR3 DNA: TGTGCCAGCAAAGCCCCCTCCGGGGTCACTGAAGCTTTCTTT; CDR3 protein: CASKAPSGVTEAFF
V gene: TRBV5-1; D gene: .; CDR3 length: 15; J gene: TRBJ1-2; clone size: .; CDR3 DNA: TGCGCCAGCGGTCCCTCGACAGTCAACACCTATGGCTACACCTTC; CDR3 protein: CASGPSTVNTYGYTF